Below are 17 T cell receptor beta chains sequenced from a single sample in a study of T cells in women clearing cervical HPV infection. Assay: immunoSEQ multiplex PCR; the TCRdb copy retains only in-frame clones and omits some. In all, the sample yields 35,000 to 45,000 clones. Material: blood buffy coat. The origin of the receptors is a woman aged 18 to 75 with a cervical HPV16 infection that either progressed to CIN3+ or cleared (not recorded which).

For this clone: The read finishes 3 residues shy of the CDR3 end, and the germline J gene is used to complete it. The chain is built from TRBV18 and TRBJ2-3; D possibly corresponds to TRBD2 (6 bases). The CDR3 consists of 13 residues. Germline CDR1 reads KGHSH; CDR2 reads LQKENI. CDR3 sequence reads: CASSRLVTETQYF. The part of the CDR3 DNA that was read is TGTGCCAGCTCAAGACTAGTTACCGAGACG.

Points on this clone: The read stops 3 residues short of the end of the CDR3; the missing end is completed from the germline J gene. This chain links TRBV5-1 with TRBJ2-7, with D tentatively TRBD1 (5 bases). With 2 bases removed from V and 2 bases from J, the gap between germline ends came to 8 bases. The CDR3 is 13 amino acids. From germline, CDR1 is SGHRS and CDR2 YFSETQ. The DNA read from the CDR3 is TGCGCCAGCAGCTTAGAAGGGGCCTACGAG. It codes for CASSLEGAYE. From start to end, the CDR3 is CASSLEGAYEQYF.

As for this clone: The sequence runs out 3 residues before the end of the CDR3; the remainder is reconstructed from the germline J gene. The J gene is TRBJ1-1, the V gene TRBV2, with 9 nucleotides matching TRBD1. The CDR3 is 14 amino acids. The germline V gene has CDR1 SNHLY and CDR2 FYNNEI. V was pared by 4 bases and J by 7 bases, with 7 bases of the junction left unmatched. Partial CDR3 DNA: TGTGCCAGCAGTGGGGACAGGGCAAATTTTGAA. Translated: CASSGDRANFE. The CDR3, in full, reads CASSGDRANFEAFF. The full variable domain, completed using reference TRBV2 and TRBJ1-1, is EPEVTQTPSHQVTQMGQEVILRCVPISNHLYFYWYRQILGQKVEFLVSFYNNEISEKSEIFDDQFSVERPDGSNFTLKIRSTKLEDSAMYFCASSGDRANFEAFFGQGTRLTVV.

This clone is called medium-sized based on its frequency. The read falls 3 residues short of the CDR3 end, and the missing part is taken from the germline J gene. The chain is built from TRBV29-1 and TRBJ2-3; TRBD2 might be the D (6 bases). Per germline, CDR1 SQVTM and CDR2 ANQGSEA. The V and J ends lost 8 bases and 4 bases respectively, with 16 bases between them. CDR3 length: 13 residues. The chain's CDR3 is CSNRDFSPDTQYF. The CDR3 bases that were read are TGCAGCAACCGGGACTTTTCTCCAGATACG.

In regard to this clone: The DNA ends 3 residues before the CDR3 does, and the rest of the CDR3 is filled in from the germline J gene. This sequence joins TRBV7-3 and TRBJ2-1; unclear D gene. Looked up from germline, CDR1 is SGHTA and CDR2 is FQGTGA. This CDR3 is 12 amino acids long. Trimming stripped 5 bases from V and 8 bases from J, with 10 bases between. The CDR3 spells CASSPGTDEQFF. The sequenced CDR3 bases are TGTGCCAGCAGCCCAGGTACGGATGAG.

With regard to this clone: The sequence runs out 3 residues before the end of the CDR3; the remainder is reconstructed from the germline J gene. J is TRBJ1-1 and V is TRBV15; D may be TRBD1 (5 bases). The V gene's germline CDR1 is LNHNV and CDR2 YYDKDF (reference sequence). This CDR3 has 12 residues. The V gene lost 5 bases and the J gene lost 4 bases, with 8 bases spanning the gap. CDR3: CATSPGGTEAFF. The sequenced CDR3 bases are TGTGCCACCAGCCCGGGGGGCACTGAA.

About this clone itself: The missing CDR3 end, 3 residues past where the read stops, is filled in from the germline J gene. This rearrangement joins TRBV7-9 to TRBJ2-3, with a possible D match to TRBD2 (5 bases). The CDR3 runs 15 residues. Looked up from germline, CDR1 is SEHNR and CDR2 is FQNEAQ (reference sequence). CDR3: CASSLGVAHQETQYF. CDR3 DNA, as far as it was read: TGTGCCAGCAGCTTAGGGGTAGCGCACCAAGAGACG.

On this clone: The sequenced fragment ends 3 residues before the CDR3 boundary, so the rest is inferred from the germline J gene. The chain recombines TRBV4-1 with TRBJ2-3; D may be TRBD1 or TRBD2 (6 bases each). The V gene's germline CDR1 is MGHRA and CDR2 YSYEKL. This CDR3 comprises 14 residues. The CDR3 here is CASSQNREVETQYF. The CDR3 bases that were read are TGCGCCAGCAGCCAAAACAGGGAGGTCGAGACG.

With regard to this clone: Coverage ceases 3 residues before the CDR3 finishes, and the germline J gene fills in the end. This rearrangement joins TRBV19 to TRBJ1-4; D is undetermined. Trimming took 1 base from V and 9 from J, leaving 6 bases between them. The germline gives CDR1 LNHDA, CDR2 SQIVND (reference sequence). CDR3 length: 12 residues. CDR3 bases read: TGTGCCAGTAGTATAGTTGGCAAAAAA. This codes for CASSIVGKK. The CDR3, in full, reads CASSIVGKKLFF.

In the case of this clone: The missing CDR3 end, 3 residues past where the read stops, is filled in from the germline J gene. The rearrangement uses TRBV5-5 and TRBJ2-7; TRBD2 aligns across 9 bases. V shed 3 bases, J shed 6 bases, and the junction held 7 bases outside the gene matches. The CDR3 has 14 residues. Germline CDR1 is SGHKS and CDR2 is YYEKEE (reference sequence). CDR3 region: CASSSGLARLEQYF. The sequenced part of the CDR3 DNA is TGTGCCAGCAGCTCGGGACTAGCAAGACTCGAG.

As to this clone: The read ends 3 residues early relative to the CDR3; the germline J gene fills the gap. The V and J genes are TRBV7-9 and TRBJ1-1, with TRBD1 identical over 12 bases. The V gene's germline CDR1 is SEHNR and CDR2 FQNEAQ (reference sequence). The CDR3 loop spans 15 amino acids. CDR3 residues: CASSPQGQGARAAFF. CDR3 DNA, as far as it was read: TGTGCCAGCAGCCCGCAGGGACAGGGGGCGCGGGCA.

Comment on this clone: The read falls 3 residues short of the CDR3 end, and the missing part is taken from the germline J gene. The chain links TRBV2 to TRBJ2-1; 14 nucleotides align to TRBD2. This CDR3 spans 16 amino acids. Germline loops: CDR1 SNHLY, CDR2 FYNNEI. V lost 6 bases and J lost 9; bases outside the gene matches: 10. The CDR3: CASRARLAGGPGEQFF. Incomplete CDR3 DNA: TGTGCCAGCAGGGCTAGACTAGCGGGAGGGCCAGGTGAG.

A note on this clone: The read comes to an end 3 residues before the CDR3 does, leaving the germline J gene to fill in the end. The chain joins TRBV20-1 to TRBJ2-3, with 10 bases lining up with TRBD1. CDR3 length equals 18 residues. Germline CDR1 DFQATT, CDR2 SNEGSKA (reference sequence). The CDR3: CSARKGTGDQRGNQPQYF. The CDR3 DNA, read in part, is TGCAGTGCTAGAAAGGGGACAGGGGACCAGAGGGGCAATCAGCCG.

A note on this clone: The read ends 3 residues early relative to the CDR3; the germline J gene fills the gap. The chain has TRBV19 and TRBJ2-7; D unclear. CDR3 length: 14 amino acids. Germline loops: CDR1 LNHDA, CDR2 SQIVND (reference sequence). Trimming stripped 1 base from V and 2 bases from J, with 9 bases between. The sequenced part of the CDR3 DNA is TGTGCCAGTAGTATAGGCGGCAGTACCTACGAG. As protein: CASSIGGSTYE. The whole CDR3 is CASSIGGSTYEQYF.

Comment on this clone: The CDR3 end lies 3 residues beyond the end of the read and is filled in from the germline J gene. The chain employs TRBV30 and TRBJ2-7; a possible D gene is TRBD1 (6 bases). V gave up 2 bases and J gave up 3 bases, with 11 bases separating them. Germline loops: CDR1 GTSNPN, CDR2 SVGIG (reference sequence). The length of the CDR3 is 13 residues. The part of the CDR3 DNA that was read is TGTGCCTGGAGTCTGTCAGGGGACTACGAG. This codes for CAWSLSGDYE. The CDR3 as a whole reads CAWSLSGDYEQYF. Full variable domain (remainder filled in from reference TRBV30 and TRBJ2-7): SQTIHQWPATLVQPVGSPLSLECTVEGTSNPNLYWYRQAAGRGLQLLFYSVGIGQISSEVPQNLSASRPQDRQFILSSKKLLLSDSGFYLCAWSLSGDYEQYFGPGTRLTVT.

Note on this clone: The sequence runs out 3 residues before the end of the CDR3; the remainder is reconstructed from the germline J gene. The chain recombines TRBV18 with TRBJ2-1, with D possibly being TRBD1 (5 bases). Trimming stripped 2 bases from V and 4 bases from J, with 6 bases between. In germline, CDR1 is KGHSH, CDR2 LQKENI. This CDR3 has 13 amino acids. The covered CDR3 bases are TGTGCCAGCTCACCAGACAGTTACAATGAG. Translated, it gives CASSPDSYNE. From start to end, the CDR3 is CASSPDSYNEQFF.

Concerning this clone itself: Read data end 3 residues before the CDR3 end; the end is taken from the germline J gene. This chain uses TRBV20-1 with TRBJ2-3, with TRBD1 matching over 12 bases. The CDR3 length is 16 residues. CDR1 is DFQATT and CDR2 is SNEGSKA in the germline V gene (reference sequence). CDR3 bases read: TGCAGTGCTACCAAAAGGGACAGGGGGCGAGATCAGCCG. It translates to CSATKRDRGRDQP. The CDR3 as a whole reads CSATKRDRGRDQPQYF.